The T cell receptor beta chain described here comes from a study of OX40 agonist ivuxolimab in advanced cancers. Germline trimming cut 3 bases from V and 6 bases from J; bases unmatched to any gene: 4. From germline, CDR1 is SGHRS and CDR2 YFSETQ. The CDR3 runs 14 residues. Libraries were prepared by immunoSEQ multiplex PCR; TCRdb keeps only in-frame clonotypes and omits some of them. The data contain 30,000 to 45,000 clones, 80% to 90% of them seen just once; the ten biggest clones take up 20% to 25%. In this sample, this clone turned up once. The sample was CD4+ or CD8+ T cells sorted from blood, taken in a trial of the OX40 agonist ivuxolimab. The chain joins TRBV5-1 to TRBJ2-3, with TRBD2 matching over 10 bases. The clonotype was recovered from an adult with an advanced solid tumor such as melanoma, head and neck, liver or kidney cancer. The CDR3 loop is CASSSSGGRDTQYF. Here the CDR3 DNA reads TGCGCCAGCAGCTCTAGCGGGGGTAGGGATACGCAGTATTTT. Based on the CDR3 plus reference TRBV5-1 and TRBJ2-3, the full variable domain is KAGVTQTPRYLIKTRGQQVTLSCSPISGHRSVSWYQQTPGQGLQFLFEYFSETQRNKGNFPGRFSGRQFSNSRSEMNVSTLELGDSALYLCASSSSGGRDTQYFGPGTRLTVL.